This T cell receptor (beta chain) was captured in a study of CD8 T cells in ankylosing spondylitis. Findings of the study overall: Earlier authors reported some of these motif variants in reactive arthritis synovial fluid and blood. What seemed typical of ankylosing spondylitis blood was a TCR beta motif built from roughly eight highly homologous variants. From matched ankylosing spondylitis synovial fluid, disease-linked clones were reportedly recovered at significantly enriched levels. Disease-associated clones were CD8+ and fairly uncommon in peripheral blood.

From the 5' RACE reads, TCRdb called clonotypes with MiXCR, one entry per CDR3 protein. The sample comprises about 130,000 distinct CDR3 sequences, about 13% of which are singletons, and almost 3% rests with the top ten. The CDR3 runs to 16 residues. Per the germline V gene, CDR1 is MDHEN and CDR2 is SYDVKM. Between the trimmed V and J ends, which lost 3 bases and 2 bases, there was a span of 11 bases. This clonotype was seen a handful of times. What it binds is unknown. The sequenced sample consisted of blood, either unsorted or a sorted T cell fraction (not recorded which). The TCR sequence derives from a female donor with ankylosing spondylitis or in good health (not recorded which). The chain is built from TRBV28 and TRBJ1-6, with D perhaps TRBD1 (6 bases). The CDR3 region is CASSFFRTAYNSPLHF. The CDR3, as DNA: TGTGCCAGCAGTTTCTTTCGGACAGCCTATAATTCACCCCTCCACTTT.